Given below is one TCR beta chain in context. The data were obtained in a study of blood T cell repertoires in COVID-19. Study overall: T cells, B-cell-depleted T cells, or PBMCs supplied cDNA or gDNA.

In the authors' methods: Amplification of reference gene primers provided the estimated nucleated cell counts. Sequenced by immunoSEQ multiplex PCR; TCRdb stores in-frame clones only, minus some. V and J calls and clone size are copied from that table; D and trimming were computed from the DNA. This table holds about 150,000 clones, about 82% found once. V trimming: 6 bases; J trimming: 10 bases; junction bases outside the gene matches: 3. The CDR3 runs to 11 residues. CDR1 and CDR2 from the germline V gene are SNHLY and FYNNEI. Material: peripheral blood. The J gene is TRBJ2-1, the V gene TRBV2, with 7 bases fitting TRBD2. The clonotype originates from a woman of 80 years or more with COVID-19, enrolled during active disease. In nucleotides, the CDR3 is TGTGCCAGCAGGGAGGGACTAGAGCAGTTCTTC. Residues: CASREGLEQFF. Full variable domain (outside the CDR3, taken from reference TRBV2 and TRBJ2-1): EPEVTQTPSHQVTQMGQEVILRCVPISNHLYFYWYRQILGQKVEFLVSFYNNEISEKSEIFDDQFSVERPDGSNFTLKIRSTKLEDSAMYFCASREGLEQFFGPGTRLTVL.